This T cell receptor beta chain was recorded in a study of cytomegalovirus exposure and HLA in healthy donors. This cohort consisted of healthy bone marrow donors. Though probably carrying unrecorded immune exposures, donors were nominally healthy at sampling. V dropped 4 bases and J dropped 0 bases, with 7 bases sitting between them. Germline assignment: CDR1 SGHDN and CDR2 FVKESK. The CDR3 covers 14 residues. The study ran its PCR with 60 Vbeta and 13 Jbeta primers. In the authors' workflow: In a later analysis, the count reached about 80 million unique TCR beta chains, with about 12 million shared. Assay used: immunoSEQ multiplex PCR; TCRdb lists only in-frame clones, some missing. V, J and clone size were drawn from that table, and D and trimming were deduced from the DNA. The sample yields just over 150,000 clones, of which the top ten take up roughly 2%.

This clonotype originated in a man aged 30 to 39 in good health and CMV-seronegative. Sequencing was done on a sample of PBMCs. The V and J genes are TRBV14 and TRBJ1-3; possibly TRBD1 for D (5 bases). The CDR3 nucleotides read TGTGCCAGCAGCCCCGGACACTCTGGAAACACCATATATTTT. Its translation is CASSPGHSGNTIYF.